This TCR beta chain stems from a study of T cell responses to AZD1222 COVID-19 vaccine listed by TCRdb under 2021. The study in broad terms: AZD1222 recipients given second doses at about 4 weeks or at about 12 weeks were pooled, since spike-specific TCR depth and breadth were not found to differ between the two schedules. TCR sequencing was performed for more than 230 trial participants, of whom 207 were given two doses of AZD1222 and approximately 25 were given two doses of MenACWY control vaccine. Trial participants were enrolled into age subgroups of 18-55, 56-69 and 70-plus years, which contained roughly 140, 27 and 60 TCR-sequenced participants, respectively. On the study overall, not on this receptor specifically: Only a handful of AZD1222 recipients were SARS-CoV-2 seropositive at baseline, limiting conclusions about previously exposed vaccinees. Reportedly, close to half of the unique spike-specific TCRs recognized epitopes lying outside the regions that are mutated in the B.1.351 and B.1.1.7 variants. Spike-specific TCR breadth and depth rose significantly after two AZD1222 doses compared with day 0 and with MenACWY recipients. Because no day 14 peak-response samples were available, the repertoires could be characterized only after the peak T cell response. CD4 TCRs associated with the vaccine covered the entire spike protein, and the dominant responses were in regions 160-218 and 743-854. The 56-69-year group was small, and its depth increase did not reach significance, likely because of low power. Participants were mostly white British and included more females than males, and it was suggested by the authors that clonal diversity may have been underestimated.

This clone is a singleton in its sample. Its antigen is not yet known. Within one base of it there is no much larger clone, and no base qualities were kept. The CDR3 regions of human TCRbeta chains were analyzed by immunosequencing. The paper's processing steps were these. TCRs in the repertoires were compared against a reference library of SARS-CoV-2-specific TCRs that had been generated with the MIRA antigen-specificity platform. Breadth was defined as the fraction of unique TCRs that were SARS-CoV-2-associated, and depth was defined as the fraction of total T cells that were SARS-CoV-2-associated. Each spike-specific TCR was assigned to its reactive spike region and to a CD4 or CD8 class using the MIRA data. Log10-transformed breadth and depth values were compared by one-way ANOVA with Sidak's multiple comparisons tests. TCRdb mirrors the immuneACCESS table, restricted to in-frame sequences. Some clones are absent from its copies; in checked studies, under half trace to an unresolved V gene, and the reason for the others is unknown. V, J and clone size derive from that table, while D and trimming were established from the DNA sequence. For this sample the table gives approximately 100,000 clones, of which approximately 90% were detected only once. Together, the top ten hold more than 10% of the sample.

The germline V gene sets CDR1 to SGHVS and CDR2 to FQNEAQ. The CDR3 runs 17 amino acids, cysteine and phenylalanine included. The entry retains the CDR3 DNA only, 51 bases that are in frame from base 1. Germline trimming amounts to 5 bases on V and 10 bases on J, with 20 as the count of junction bases outside the gene matches. The time point label for this specimen denotes: baseline before first vaccination. The vaccinee samples were drawn from two UK trials, COV001 and COV002, one of which was a single-blind randomized controlled phase 2/3 trial testing AZD1222 (ChAdOx1 nCoV-19) in healthy adults. Trial participant PBMC samples were collected at day 0 and day 28 after the second dose for TCRbeta chain sequencing.

The receptor chain draws on TRBV7-8 and TRBJ2-1, with TRBD1 matching 7 junction bases. This TCR derives from an adult in good health. The sample consisted of peripheral blood, taken on day 0 of AZD1222 vaccination. The CDR3: CASSADQTGRSRGEQFF. The nucleotides are TGTGCCAGCAGCGCAGACCAGACAGGGCGATCTAGGGGGGAGCAGTTCTTC.